This T cell receptor (beta chain) was sequenced for a study of blood T cell repertoires in COVID-19. About the study: Donors in the United States, Italy and Spain gave samples during acute or convalescent COVID-19.

Sequenced by immunoSEQ multiplex PCR; TCRdb stores in-frame clones only, minus some. The sample carries about 78,000 clones, about 88% recorded once. Between the trimmed V and J ends, which lost 1 base and 4 bases, there was a span of 7 bases. Germline V gene sequence: CDR1 SNHLY, CDR2 FYNNEI. This CDR3 is 13 amino acids long. This clonotype originated in a man in his 70s with active or convalescent COVID-19. The sequenced material came from peripheral blood. V usage is TRBV2 and J usage is TRBJ1-2, with D perhaps TRBD1 (5 bases). The CDR3 nucleotides are TGTGCCAGCAGTGAAGGACAGATCTATGGCTACACCTTC. The encoded protein is CASSEGQIYGYTF.